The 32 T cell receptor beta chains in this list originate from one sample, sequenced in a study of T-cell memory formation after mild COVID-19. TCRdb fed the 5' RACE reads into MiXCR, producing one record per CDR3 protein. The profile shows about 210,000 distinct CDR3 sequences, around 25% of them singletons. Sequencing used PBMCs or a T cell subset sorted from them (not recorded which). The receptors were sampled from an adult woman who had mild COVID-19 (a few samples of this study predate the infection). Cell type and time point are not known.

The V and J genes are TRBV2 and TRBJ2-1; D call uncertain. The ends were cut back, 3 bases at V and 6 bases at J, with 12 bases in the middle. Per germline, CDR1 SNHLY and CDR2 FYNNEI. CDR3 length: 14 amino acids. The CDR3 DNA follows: TGTGCCAGCAGTGAGGTTCGGCCAGGCAATGAGCAGTTCTTC. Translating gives CASSEVRPGNEQFF.

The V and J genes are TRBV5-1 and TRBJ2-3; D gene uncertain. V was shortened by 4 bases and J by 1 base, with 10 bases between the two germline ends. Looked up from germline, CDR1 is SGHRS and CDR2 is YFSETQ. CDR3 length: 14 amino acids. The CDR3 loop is CASSLSDRTDTQYF. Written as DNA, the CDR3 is TGCGCCAGCAGCCTCAGCGACCGCACAGATACGCAGTATTTT.

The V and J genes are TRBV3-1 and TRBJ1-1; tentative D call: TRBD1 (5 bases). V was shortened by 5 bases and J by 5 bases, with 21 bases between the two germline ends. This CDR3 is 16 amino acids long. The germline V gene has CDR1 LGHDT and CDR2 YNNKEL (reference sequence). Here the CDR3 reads CASSGRSGRGKTEAFF. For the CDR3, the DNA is TGTGCCAGCAGCGGCCGATCAGGGCGGGGGAAAACTGAAGCTTTCTTT.

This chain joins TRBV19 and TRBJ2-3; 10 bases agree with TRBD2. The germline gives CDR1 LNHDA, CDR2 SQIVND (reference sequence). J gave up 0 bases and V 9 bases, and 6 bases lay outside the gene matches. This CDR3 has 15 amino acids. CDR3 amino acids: CASQREGHSTDTQYF. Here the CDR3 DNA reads TGTGCCAGCCAGCGGGAGGGACACAGCACAGATACGCAGTATTTT.

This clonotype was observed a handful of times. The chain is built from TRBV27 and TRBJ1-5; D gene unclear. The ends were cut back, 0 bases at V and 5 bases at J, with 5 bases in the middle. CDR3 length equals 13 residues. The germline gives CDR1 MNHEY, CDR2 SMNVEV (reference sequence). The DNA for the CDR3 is TGTGCCAGCAGTTTATCGGGCTATCAGCCCCAGCATTTT. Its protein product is CASSLSGYQPQHF.

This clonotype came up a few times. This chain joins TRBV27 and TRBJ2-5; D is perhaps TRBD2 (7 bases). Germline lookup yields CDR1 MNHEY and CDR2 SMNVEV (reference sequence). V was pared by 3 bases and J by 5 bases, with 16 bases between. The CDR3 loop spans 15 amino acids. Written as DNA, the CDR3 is TGTGCCAGCAGTTTTAAGGGGGGGAGAGGGGAGACCCAGTACTTC. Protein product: CASSFKGGRGETQYF.

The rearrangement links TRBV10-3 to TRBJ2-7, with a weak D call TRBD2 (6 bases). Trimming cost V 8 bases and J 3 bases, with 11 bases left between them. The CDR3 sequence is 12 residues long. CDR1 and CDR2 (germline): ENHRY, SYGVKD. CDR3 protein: CAIGGGFYEQYF. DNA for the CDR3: TGTGCCATCGGTGGGGGGTTCTACGAGCAGTACTTC.

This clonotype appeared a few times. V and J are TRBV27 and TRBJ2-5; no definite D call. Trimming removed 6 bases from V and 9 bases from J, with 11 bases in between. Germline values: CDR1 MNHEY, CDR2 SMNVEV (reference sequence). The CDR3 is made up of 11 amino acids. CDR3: CASSPGRAQYF. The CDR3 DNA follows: TGTGCCAGCAGCCCTGGAAGAGCCCAGTACTTC.

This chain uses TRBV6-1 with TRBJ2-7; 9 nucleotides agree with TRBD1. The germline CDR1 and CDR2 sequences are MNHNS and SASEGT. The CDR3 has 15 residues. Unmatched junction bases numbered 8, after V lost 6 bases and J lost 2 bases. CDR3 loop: CASSGSGTGTYEQYF. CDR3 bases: TGTGCCAGCAGCGGTTCCGGGACAGGGACCTACGAGCAGTACTTC.

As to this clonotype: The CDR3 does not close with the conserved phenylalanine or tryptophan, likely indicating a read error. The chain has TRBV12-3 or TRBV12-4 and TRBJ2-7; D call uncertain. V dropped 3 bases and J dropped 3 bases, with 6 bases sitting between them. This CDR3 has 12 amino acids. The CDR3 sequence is CASSLAGYEQYL. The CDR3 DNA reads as TGTGCCAGCAGTTTGGCTGGCTACGAGCAGTACTTA.

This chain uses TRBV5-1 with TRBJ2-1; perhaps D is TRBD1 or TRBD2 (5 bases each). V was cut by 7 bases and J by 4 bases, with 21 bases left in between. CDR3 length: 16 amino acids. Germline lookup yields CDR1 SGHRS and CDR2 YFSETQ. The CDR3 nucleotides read TGCGCCAGCTTTAGTGGGACGAGAACCGGTTACAATGAGCAGTTCTTC. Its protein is CASFSGTRTGYNEQFF.

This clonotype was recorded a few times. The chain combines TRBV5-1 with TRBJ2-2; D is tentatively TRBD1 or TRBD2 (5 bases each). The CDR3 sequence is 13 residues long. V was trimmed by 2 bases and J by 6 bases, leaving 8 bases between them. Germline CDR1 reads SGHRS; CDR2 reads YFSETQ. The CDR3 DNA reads TGCGCCAGCAGCTTCCGGGACCCCGGGGAGCTGTTTTTT. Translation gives CASSFRDPGELFF.

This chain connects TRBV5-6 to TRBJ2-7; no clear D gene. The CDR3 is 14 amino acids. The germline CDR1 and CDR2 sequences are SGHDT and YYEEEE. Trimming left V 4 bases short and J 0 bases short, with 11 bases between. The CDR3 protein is CASSPRPSSYEQYF. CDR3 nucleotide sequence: TGTGCCAGCAGCCCGCGACCCAGCTCCTACGAGCAGTACTTC.

The CDR3 DNA reads TGTGCCACCAGCTCACTAGGGGACTTTGAGCAGTTCTTC. It is translated as CATSSLGDFEQFF. The chain couples TRBV24-1 to TRBJ2-1; D perhaps matches TRBD2 (6 bases). V lost 7 bases and J 9 bases, leaving 15 bases between the germline ends. This CDR3 is 13 amino acids long. Germline values: CDR1 KGHDR, CDR2 SFDVKD.

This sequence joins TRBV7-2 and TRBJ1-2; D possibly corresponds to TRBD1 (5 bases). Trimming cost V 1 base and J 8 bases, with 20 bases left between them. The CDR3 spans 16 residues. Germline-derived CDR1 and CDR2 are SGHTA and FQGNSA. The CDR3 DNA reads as TGTGCCAGCAGCTTAGGCTCTCGCCTGGGGGGTCGAGGCTACACCTTC. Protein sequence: CASSLGSRLGGRGYTF.

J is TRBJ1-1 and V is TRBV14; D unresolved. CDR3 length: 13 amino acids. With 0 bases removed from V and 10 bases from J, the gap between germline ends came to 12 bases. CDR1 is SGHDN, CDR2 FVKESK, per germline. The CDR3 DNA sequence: TGTGCCAGCAGCCAAGACCTACCCACGAGAGCTTTCTTT. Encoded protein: CASSQDLPTRAFF.

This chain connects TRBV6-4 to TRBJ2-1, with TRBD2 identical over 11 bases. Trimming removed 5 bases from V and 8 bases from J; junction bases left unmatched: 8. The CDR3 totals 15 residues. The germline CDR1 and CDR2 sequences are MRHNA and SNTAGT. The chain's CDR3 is CASSLLAGASDEQFF. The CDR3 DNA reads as TGTGCCAGCAGTTTACTAGCGGGAGCAAGCGATGAGCAGTTCTTC.

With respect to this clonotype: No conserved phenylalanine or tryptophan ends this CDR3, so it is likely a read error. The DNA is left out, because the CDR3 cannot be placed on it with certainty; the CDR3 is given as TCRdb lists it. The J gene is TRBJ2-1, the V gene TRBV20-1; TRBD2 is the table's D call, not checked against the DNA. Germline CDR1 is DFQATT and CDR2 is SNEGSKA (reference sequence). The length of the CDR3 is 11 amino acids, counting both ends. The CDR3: CSASSGTIRFI.

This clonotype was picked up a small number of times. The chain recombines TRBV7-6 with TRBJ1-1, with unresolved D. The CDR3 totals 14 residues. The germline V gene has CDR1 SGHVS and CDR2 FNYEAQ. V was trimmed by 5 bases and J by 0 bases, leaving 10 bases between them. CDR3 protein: CASSPQNLNTEAFF. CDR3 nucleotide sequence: TGTGCCAGCAGCCCACAGAACCTGAACACTGAAGCTTTCTTT.

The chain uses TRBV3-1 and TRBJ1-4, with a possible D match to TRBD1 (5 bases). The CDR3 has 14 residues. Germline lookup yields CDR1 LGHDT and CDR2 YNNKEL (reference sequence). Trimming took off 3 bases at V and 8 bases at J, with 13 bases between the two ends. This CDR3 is CASSHAVGGEKLFF. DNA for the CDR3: TGTGCCAGCAGCCATGCGGTCGGGGGGGAAAAACTGTTTTTT.

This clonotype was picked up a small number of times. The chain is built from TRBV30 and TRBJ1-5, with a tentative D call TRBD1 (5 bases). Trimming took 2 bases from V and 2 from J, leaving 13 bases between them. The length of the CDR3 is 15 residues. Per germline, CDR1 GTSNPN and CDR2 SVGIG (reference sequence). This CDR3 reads CAWSRKGTGNQPQHF. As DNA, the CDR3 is TGTGCCTGGAGTCGGAAAGGGACGGGCAATCAGCCCCAGCATTTT.

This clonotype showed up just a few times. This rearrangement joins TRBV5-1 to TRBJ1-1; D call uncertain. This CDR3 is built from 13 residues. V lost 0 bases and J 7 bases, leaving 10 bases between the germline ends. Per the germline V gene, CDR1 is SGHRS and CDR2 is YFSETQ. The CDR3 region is CASSLGPPDEAFF. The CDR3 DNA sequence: TGCGCCAGCAGCTTGGGACCTCCAGATGAAGCTTTCTTT.

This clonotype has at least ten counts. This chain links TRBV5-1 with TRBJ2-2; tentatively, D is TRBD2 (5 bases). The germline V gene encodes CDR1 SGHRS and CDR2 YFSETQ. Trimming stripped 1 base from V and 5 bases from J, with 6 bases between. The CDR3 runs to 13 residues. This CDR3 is CASSLSGTGELFF. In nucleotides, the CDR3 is TGCGCCAGCAGCTTGAGCGGAACCGGGGAGCTGTTTTTT.

CDR3 DNA sequence: TGTGCCATCAGCCCCGATACGGAGGGCTACACCTTC. It codes for CAISPDTEGYTF. The chain uses TRBV10-3 and TRBJ1-2; D is ambiguous. Germline V lookup: CDR1 ENHRY, CDR2 SYGVKD. V gave up 6 bases and J gave up 8 bases, with 13 bases separating them. The CDR3 is 12 residues long.

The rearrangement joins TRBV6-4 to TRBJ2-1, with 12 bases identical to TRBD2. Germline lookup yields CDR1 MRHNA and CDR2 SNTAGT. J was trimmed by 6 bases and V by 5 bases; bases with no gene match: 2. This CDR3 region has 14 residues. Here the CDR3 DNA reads TGTGCCAGCAGTCTAGCGGGGGGGCCCAATGAGCAGTTCTTC. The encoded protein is CASSLAGGPNEQFF.

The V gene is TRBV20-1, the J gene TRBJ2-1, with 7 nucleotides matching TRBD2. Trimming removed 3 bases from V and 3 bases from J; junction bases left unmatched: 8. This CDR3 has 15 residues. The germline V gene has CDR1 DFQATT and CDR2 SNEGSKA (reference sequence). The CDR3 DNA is TGCAGTGCTAGGAGTCCAGCGGGGAACTACAATGAGCAGTTCTTC. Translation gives CSARSPAGNYNEQFF.

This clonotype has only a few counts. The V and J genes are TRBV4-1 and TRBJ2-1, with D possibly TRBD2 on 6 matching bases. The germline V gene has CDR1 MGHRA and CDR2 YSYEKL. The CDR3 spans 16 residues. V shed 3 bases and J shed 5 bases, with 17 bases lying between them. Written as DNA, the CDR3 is TGCGCCAGCAGCCACGGGACTTCCGTGGGGGACAATGAGCAGTTCTTC. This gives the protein CASSHGTSVGDNEQFF.

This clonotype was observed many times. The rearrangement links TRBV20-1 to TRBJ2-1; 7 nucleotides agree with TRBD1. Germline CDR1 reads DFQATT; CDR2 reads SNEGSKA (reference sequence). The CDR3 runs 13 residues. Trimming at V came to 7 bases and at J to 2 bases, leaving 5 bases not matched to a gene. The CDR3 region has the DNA TGCAGTGGAGAGGGGGCGACCTACAATGAGCAGTTCTTC. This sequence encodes CSGEGATYNEQFF.

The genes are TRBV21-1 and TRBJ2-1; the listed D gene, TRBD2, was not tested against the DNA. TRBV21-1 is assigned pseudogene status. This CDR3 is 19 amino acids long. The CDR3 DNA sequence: TGTGCCAGCAGCAAATTTCTACCCGCGACTAGCGGGAGAGTGGATGAGCAGTTCTTC. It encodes CASSKFLPATSGRVDEQFF.

The chain's CDR3 is CASSQDLLAGALQETQYF. The CDR3 DNA sequence: TGCGCCAGCAGCCAAGATCTGCTAGCGGGGGCCCTTCAAGAGACCCAGTACTTC. The chain uses TRBV4-3 and TRBJ2-5; TRBD2 agrees at 10 bases. The length of the CDR3 is 18 residues. From germline, CDR1 is LGHNA and CDR2 YSLEER. The ends lost 0 bases at V and 2 bases at J; junction bases unmatched: 9.

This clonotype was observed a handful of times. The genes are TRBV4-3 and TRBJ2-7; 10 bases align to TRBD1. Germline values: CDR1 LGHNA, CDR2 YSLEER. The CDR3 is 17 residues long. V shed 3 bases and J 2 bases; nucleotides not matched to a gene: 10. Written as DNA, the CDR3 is TGCGCCAGCAGCCATTCCTCCGGGACAGGGGTGGCCTACGAGCAGTACTTC. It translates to CASSHSSGTGVAYEQYF.

CDR3 DNA: TGTGCCAGCAGTCCCGGGACAGCTAGCAATCAGCCCCAGCATTTT. It translates to CASSPGTASNQPQHF. The chain joins TRBV2 to TRBJ1-5; TRBD1 agrees at 7 bases. In germline, CDR1 is SNHLY, CDR2 FYNNEI. This CDR3 has 15 amino acids. The V gene end was trimmed by 5 bases and the J gene end by 0 bases; junction bases not matched to a gene: 4.